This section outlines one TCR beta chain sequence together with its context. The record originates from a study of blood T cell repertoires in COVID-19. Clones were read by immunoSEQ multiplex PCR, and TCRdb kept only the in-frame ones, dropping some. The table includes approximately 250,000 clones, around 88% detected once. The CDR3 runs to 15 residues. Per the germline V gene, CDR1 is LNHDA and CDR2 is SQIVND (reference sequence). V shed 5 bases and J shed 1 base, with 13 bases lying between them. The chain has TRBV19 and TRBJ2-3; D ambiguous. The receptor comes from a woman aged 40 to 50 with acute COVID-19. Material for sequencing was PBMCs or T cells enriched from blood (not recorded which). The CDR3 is CASSHVGDGTDTQYF. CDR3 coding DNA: TGTGCCAGTAGTCATGTAGGAGATGGCACAGATACGCAGTATTTT.